The 25 T cell receptor beta chains listed next were all sequenced from one sample in a study of PD-1 blockade in mismatch repair-deficient tumors. Data came from immunoSEQ multiplex PCR; TCRdb stores just in-frame clones and leaves some out. The sample includes around 52,000 clones, roughly 80% of them seen just once. The sample in question was peripheral blood, obtained about 4.5 months after starting pembrolizumab. All receptors derive from an adult with mismatch repair-deficient cancer.

This chain joins TRBV30 and TRBJ2-3, with unresolved D. The V gene lost 4 bases and the J gene lost 0 bases, with 11 bases spanning the gap. This CDR3 is built from 14 residues. Germline V gene lookup returns CDR1 GTSNPN and CDR2 SVGIG (reference sequence). DNA for the CDR3: TGTGCCTGGACTACACGGATGAGCACAGATACGCAGTATTTT. Protein: CAWTTRMSTDTQYF.

CDR3 sequence (DNA): TGTGCTAGTGGTTTGGTCTACAATGAGCAGTTCTTC. It codes for CASGLVYNEQFF. The genes are TRBV12-5 and TRBJ2-1; D is undetermined. CDR1 is LGHNT and CDR2 is FRNRAP in the germline V gene. V shed 0 bases and J shed 3 bases, with 0 bases lying between them. CDR3 length: 12 residues.

The chain carries TRBV28 and TRBJ1-1; D uncertain. CDR1 is MDHEN, CDR2 SYDVKM, per germline. This CDR3 is built from 15 residues. V lost 1 base and J lost 2, with 11 bases in between. CDR3 sequence: CASSLSAAANTEAFF. The CDR3 nucleotides are TGTGCCAGCAGTTTATCAGCGGCGGCAAACACTGAAGCTTTCTTT.

The chain couples TRBV2 to TRBJ2-1; 7 nucleotides line up with TRBD2. The CDR3 has 14 amino acids. Per germline, CDR1 SNHLY and CDR2 FYNNEI. Trimming removed 3 bases from V and 6 bases from J; junction bases left unmatched: 5. The CDR3 coding sequence is TGTGCCAGCAGTGACACGGGAGGTATCAATGAGCAGTTCTTC. It yields the protein CASSDTGGINEQFF.

The chain links TRBV27 to TRBJ1-2, with 10 bases identical to TRBD1. Trimming cost V 1 base and J 3 bases; bases outside gene matches: 5. This CDR3 is 16 amino acids long. Germline lookup yields CDR1 MNHEY and CDR2 SMNVEV (reference sequence). CDR3 loop: CASSLLAGQGYYGYTF. Written as DNA, the CDR3 is TGTGCCAGCAGTTTATTGGCGGGACAGGGGTACTATGGCTACACCTTC.

This clone was detected a few times. The V and J genes are TRBV7-9 and TRBJ2-1, with 7 bases fitting TRBD2. This CDR3 comprises 16 residues. Germline lookup yields CDR1 SEHNR and CDR2 FQNEAQ (reference sequence). The V segment lost 4 bases and the J segment 6 bases; nucleotides outside the gene matches: 12. CDR3 protein: CASSSVSGREFNEQFF. As DNA, the CDR3 is TGTGCCAGCAGCTCCGTATCGGGGCGGGAGTTCAATGAGCAGTTCTTC.

The chain couples TRBV18 to TRBJ2-7; D is perhaps TRBD1 or TRBD2 (5 bases each). CDR3 length equals 14 residues. Per germline, CDR1 KGHSH and CDR2 LQKENI. Trimming left V 6 bases short and J 2 bases short, with 14 bases between. The CDR3 sequence: CASSSERGPYEQYF. The CDR3, as DNA: TGTGCCAGCTCCTCCGAAAGGGGACCCTACGAGCAGTACTTC.

The chain uses TRBV7-8 and TRBJ2-3, with D perhaps TRBD2 (6 bases). Germline V gene lookup returns CDR1 SGHVS and CDR2 FQNEAQ. The CDR3 length is 12 residues. V was trimmed by 4 bases and J by 8 bases, leaving 10 bases between them. The CDR3 sequence is CASSSAGSTQYF. Written as DNA, the CDR3 is TGTGCCAGCAGCTCCGCGGGAAGTACGCAGTATTTT. Using reference TRBV7-8 and TRBJ2-3 for the parts outside the CDR3, the full variable domain is GAGVSQSPRYKVAKRGQDVALRCDPISGHVSLFWYQQALGQGPEFLTYFQNEAQLDKSGLPSDRFFAERPEGSVSTLKIQRTQQEDSAVYLCASSSAGSTQYFGPGTRLTVL.

This chain connects TRBV6-6 to TRBJ1-2; D remains ambiguous. V lost 8 bases and J 2 bases, leaving 12 bases between the germline ends. Germline CDR1 MNHNY, CDR2 SVGAGI (reference sequence). The CDR3 sequence is 13 residues long. Here the CDR3 reads CASGPVLNYGYTF. The CDR3 DNA is TGTGCCAGCGGTCCAGTGTTAAACTATGGCTACACCTTC.

The chain is built from TRBV5-5 and TRBJ1-5, with unresolved D. CDR3 length equals 13 residues. The ends were cut back, 1 base at V and 11 bases at J, with 13 bases in the middle. Per the germline V gene, CDR1 is SGHKS and CDR2 is YYEKEE (reference sequence). The CDR3 is CASSLSVEGTQHF. CDR3 coding DNA: TGTGCCAGCAGCTTGTCCGTCGAAGGGACCCAGCATTTT.

This chain connects TRBV13 to TRBJ2-2; TRBD2 matches 7 bases. Unmatched junction bases numbered 14, after V lost 4 bases and J lost 0 bases. The V gene's germline CDR1 is PRHDT and CDR2 FYEKMQ (reference sequence). CDR3 size: 19 residues. CDR3 region: CASSSRGSLADSNTGELFF. The CDR3, as DNA: TGTGCCAGCAGCTCAAGAGGTAGTCTAGCGGACTCGAACACCGGGGAGCTGTTTTTT.

This clone has more than one count but fewer than ten. V usage is TRBV12-5 and J usage is TRBJ1-2, with 9 bases matching TRBD1. The CDR3 is 18 residues long. CDR1 is LGHNT, CDR2 FRNRAP, per germline. J lost 4 bases, V lost 1 base, and 13 bases had no gene match. Written as DNA, the CDR3 is TGTGCTAGTGGTTTGGGATTGGGACAGGGACGGCCCCCCTATGGCTACACCTTC. This gives the protein CASGLGLGQGRPPYGYTF.

This clone was seen only a few times. Other nucleotide sequences from this sample produce the same CDR3. J is TRBJ2-3 and V is TRBV7-3; a possible D gene is TRBD2 (5 bases). Germline loops: CDR1 SGHTA, CDR2 FQGTGA. The CDR3 is made up of 13 amino acids. V lost 0 bases and J lost 6, with 7 bases in between. This chain's CDR3 is CASSLTREDTQYF. In nucleotides, the CDR3 is TGTGCCAGCAGCTTAACGAGGGAGGATACGCAGTATTTT. Drawing the rest from reference TRBV7-3 and TRBJ2-3, the complete variable domain is GAGVSQTPSNKVTEKGKYVELRCDPISGHTALYWYRQSLGQGPEFLIYFQGTGAADDSGLPNDRFFAVRPEGSVSTLKIQRTERGDSAVYLCASSLTREDTQYFGPGTRLTVL.

A few counts support this clone. V gene TRBV28 combines with J gene TRBJ2-5; D remains unclear. Germline lookup yields CDR1 MDHEN and CDR2 SYDVKM. V was trimmed by 6 bases and J by 1 base, leaving 15 bases between them. CDR3 length: 15 amino acids. The DNA for the CDR3 is TGTGCCAGCAGCCCCCCAACTTGGCTCCAAGAGACCCAGTACTTC. This sequence encodes CASSPPTWLQETQYF.

The chain is built from TRBV4-1 and TRBJ1-2; 10 nucleotides agree with TRBD1. Germline CDR1 MGHRA, CDR2 YSYEKL. The length of the CDR3 is 14 residues. J gave up 7 bases and V 1 base, and 3 bases lay outside the gene matches. CDR3 bases: TGCGCCAGCAGCCAAGGTCGGGACAGGGGTGGCTACACCTTC. It yields the protein CASSQGRDRGGYTF.

J is TRBJ2-5 and V is TRBV11-3; D gene unclear. Trimming cost V 1 base and J 0 bases, with 12 bases left between them. Germline loops: CDR1 SGHNT, CDR2 YENEEA. The CDR3 has 16 residues. CDR3 nucleotide sequence: TGTGCCAGCAGCTTAGGTTTGGGGTCCTACCAAGAGACCCAGTACTTC. Amino acid sequence: CASSLGLGSYQETQYF.

V usage is TRBV29-1 and J usage is TRBJ1-2; unclear D gene. CDR3 length: 12 amino acids. V lost 8 bases and J lost 7, with 17 bases in between. Germline CDR1 is SQVTM and CDR2 is ANQGSEA. The CDR3 sequence is CSSEELSGGYTF. CDR3 DNA sequence: TGCAGCTCGGAGGAGCTCAGCGGTGGCTACACCTTC.

The chain is built from TRBV9 and TRBJ2-5; 8 bases line up with TRBD2. After removal of 2 bases from V and 5 bases from J, the junction contained 5 bases not matched to a gene. Germline V gene lookup returns CDR1 SGDLS and CDR2 YYNGEE. This CDR3 contains 14 residues. In DNA, the CDR3 is TGTGCCAGCAGCGTGCAAGCGGGAGCCGAGACCCAGTACTTC. It encodes CASSVQAGAETQYF.

The J gene is TRBJ1-1, the V gene TRBV5-6; D unresolved. Trimming pared 2 bases from V and 4 bases from J, leaving 3 bases between. This CDR3 contains 11 residues. The germline gives CDR1 SGHDT, CDR2 YYEEEE. CDR3 loop: CASSFGTEAFF. The CDR3 DNA reads as TGTGCCAGCAGCTTCGGCACTGAAGCTTTCTTT.

This CDR3 reads CASSPKDRWSTTEAFF. In DNA form, the CDR3 reads TGTGCCAGCAGCCCAAAGGACAGGTGGTCGACCACTGAAGCTTTCTTT. The rearrangement links TRBV7-9 to TRBJ1-1, with 7 positions matching TRBD1. V lost 5 bases, J lost 4 bases, and 13 bases stayed unmatched. CDR3 length: 16 residues. CDR1 is SEHNR, CDR2 FQNEAQ, per germline (reference sequence).

The rearrangement joins TRBV27 to TRBJ2-7; 7 positions match TRBD1. Trimming removed 5 bases from V and 0 bases from J; junction bases left unmatched: 4. This CDR3 comprises 14 residues. The germline V gene encodes CDR1 MNHEY and CDR2 SMNVEV (reference sequence). The chain's CDR3 is CASSHRDSSYEQYF. CDR3 DNA: TGTGCCAGCAGTCACCGGGACAGCTCCTACGAGCAGTACTTC.

This chain joins TRBV28 and TRBJ1-2; 9 bases are a match to TRBD1. CDR1 is MDHEN and CDR2 is SYDVKM in the germline V gene. There are 15 residues in the CDR3. V lost 4 bases and J lost 5; bases outside the gene matches: 8. The chain's CDR3 is CASSSPGQGAYGYTF. The DNA of the CDR3 is TGTGCCAGCAGTTCACCGGGACAGGGCGCTTATGGCTACACCTTC.

Notes on this clone: One end of the junction does not line up with germline, which may come from a read error. This sequence joins TRBV7-7 and TRBJ2-5; 10 bases match TRBD1. The DNA end lines up better with TRBJ2-7; the J call may be wrong. Germline CDR1 and CDR2: SSHAT and FNYEAQ (reference sequence). CDR3 length equals 14 residues. The CDR3 nucleotides read TGTGCTAGCAGTCCCAGGACAGGGGGCTACGAGCAGTACTTC. It translates to CASSPRTGGYEQYF.

V gene TRBV10-3 combines with J gene TRBJ2-7, with 12 bases aligning to TRBD2. Per germline, CDR1 ENHRY and CDR2 SYGVKD. The length of the CDR3 is 15 residues. V lost 4 bases to trimming and J lost 3 bases; unmatched junction nucleotides: 4. As DNA, the CDR3 is TGTGCCATCAGTGCTGGACTAGCGGGGAACTACGAGCAGTACTTC. This translates into CAISAGLAGNYEQYF.

This clone was picked up one time. The chain joins TRBV5-1 to TRBJ2-2; the match to TRBD1 covers 7 bases. CDR1 is SGHRS, CDR2 YFSETQ, per germline. The CDR3 sequence is 18 residues long. After removal of 6 bases from V and 0 bases from J, the junction contained 14 bases not matched to a gene. The CDR3 spells CASKGQGQKTTNTGELFF. The CDR3 DNA sequence: TGCGCCAGCAAGGGCCAGGGACAGAAGACGACGAACACCGGGGAGCTGTTTTTT.